Listed here are 13 T cell receptor beta chains from one sample, sequenced in a study of T-cell memory formation after mild COVID-19. One entry per CDR3 protein, called by TCRdb with MiXCR from the 5' RACE reads. This table holds 500,000 to 600,000 distinct CDR3 sequences, under 20% found once. Sequencing was performed on PBMCs or a T cell subset sorted from them (not recorded which). These receptors were taken from an adult woman who had mild COVID-19 (a few samples of this study predate the infection). Cell type and time point are not known.

The rearrangement links TRBV12-3 or TRBV12-4 to TRBJ1-5; 11 bases fit TRBD1. CDR3 size: 15 residues. J lost 9 bases, V lost 5 bases, and 9 bases had no gene match. CDR3 loop: CASSTGTGGSWPQHF. The DNA for the CDR3 is TGTGCCAGCAGTACCGGGACAGGGGGTTCGTGGCCCCAGCATTTT.

V gene TRBV2 combines with J gene TRBJ2-2; D is uncertain. This CDR3 comprises 13 residues. V lost 5 bases, J lost 2 bases, and 6 bases lay in between. CDR1 and CDR2 from the germline V gene are SNHLY and FYNNEI. CDR3 bases: TGTGCCAGCAGTTCCTACAACACCGGGGAGCTGTTTTTT. Its translation: CASSSYNTGELFF.

This clonotype was counted only a few times. This chain uses TRBV7-7 with TRBJ2-7; 8 bases line up with TRBD2. The CDR3 is 15 residues long. Germline V CDR1 and CDR2: SSHAT, FNYEAQ (reference sequence). V was pared by 8 bases and J by 0 bases, with 9 bases of the junction left unmatched. In nucleotides, the CDR3 is TGTGCCAGCTTGCCGGGTAGCGGGGCCTCCTACGAGCAGTACTTC. Amino acids: CASLPGSGASYEQYF.

The J gene is TRBJ2-1, the V gene TRBV20-1, with D possibly matching TRBD2 (6 bases). The V gene's germline CDR1 is DFQATT and CDR2 SNEGSKA (reference sequence). The length of the CDR3 is 11 residues. The CDR3 loop is CRTSTYNEQFF. In DNA, the CDR3 is TGCAGGACTAGTACCTACAATGAGCAGTTCTTC.

This clonotype was seen more than once but under ten times. CDR3: CASTDSPTGVQETQYF. CDR3 in DNA: TGTGCCAGCACGGACTCCCCGACCGGAGTACAAGAGACCCAGTACTTC. The chain recombines TRBV21-1 with TRBJ2-5; the table assigns TRBD2, which was not confirmed against the DNA. TRBV21-1 is shown as a pseudogene. This CDR3 is built from 16 residues.

This clonotype was seen only a few times. The chain couples TRBV5-4 to TRBJ2-7; the D gene is possibly TRBD1 (5 bases). CDR3 size: 13 residues. The germline gives CDR1 SGHNT, CDR2 YYREEE (reference sequence). The V end lost 0 bases, the J end lost 7 bases, and 11 bases lay between the germline ends. In nucleotides, the CDR3 is TGTGCCAGCAGCTTGGCCATTACAGGAGAGCAGTACTTC. Protein: CASSLAITGEQYF.

The V and J genes are TRBV5-6 and TRBJ2-7; 8 nucleotides line up with TRBD2. Germline values: CDR1 SGHDT, CDR2 YYEEEE. The CDR3 sequence is 18 residues long. V gave up 0 bases and J gave up 2 bases; unmatched junction bases: 13. The CDR3 region has the DNA TGTGCCAGCAGCTTGGTTCGGGGGATGCGAGCGGGAGCCTACGAGCAGTACTTC. It codes for CASSLVRGMRAGAYEQYF.

This clonotype was picked up a small number of times. The rearrangement joins TRBV18 to TRBJ1-2; weak D call: TRBD1 (5 bases). Germline V CDR1 and CDR2: KGHSH, LQKENI. V gave up 5 bases and J gave up 8 bases, with 12 bases separating them. CDR3 length: 12 amino acids. The CDR3 loop reads CASSTRQSGYTF. The CDR3 nucleotides are TGTGCCAGCTCAACTCGACAGTCCGGCTACACCTTC. The full variable domain, its missing parts supplied by reference TRBV18 and TRBJ1-2, is NAGVMQNPRHLVRRRGQEARLRCSPMKGHSHVYWYRQLPEEGLKFMVYLQKENIIDESGMPKERFSAEFPKEGPSILRIQQVVRGDSAAYFCASSTRQSGYTFGSGTRLTVV.

This clonotype was detected ten times or more. The J gene is TRBJ2-2, the V gene TRBV5-1; D may be TRBD2 (6 bases). Germline V lookup: CDR1 SGHRS, CDR2 YFSETQ. This CDR3 is built from 16 residues. V was clipped by 4 bases and J by 0 bases, with 13 bases between them. CDR3 bases: TGCGCCAGCAGCCCCTGGAGGGGTCCGAACACCGGGGAGCTGTTTTTT. Its translation is CASSPWRGPNTGELFF.

This clonotype was detected only a few times. The chain uses TRBV11-1 and TRBJ2-2; 9 nucleotides agree with TRBD1. The germline gives CDR1 SGHAT, CDR2 FQDESV (reference sequence). CDR3 length equals 15 residues. V dropped 5 bases and J dropped 10; count of bases not matched to a gene: 11. The CDR3 is CASSPRQGGSSELFF. The DNA for the CDR3 is TGTGCCAGCAGCCCTCGACAGGGGGGCTCTTCGGAGCTGTTTTTT.

This chain connects TRBV9 to TRBJ1-2; no clear D. Germline CDR1 and CDR2: SGDLS and YYNGEE. Trimming removed 0 bases at V and 5 bases at J, with 11 bases between. There are 14 residues in the CDR3. CDR3: CASSVATTGYGYTF. In DNA form, the CDR3 reads TGTGCCAGCAGCGTAGCTACAACGGGGTATGGCTACACCTTC.

This clonotype was counted ten times or more. The chain recombines TRBV9 with TRBJ2-3, with a weak D call TRBD2 (7 bases). CDR1 and CDR2 (germline): SGDLS, YYNGEE. This CDR3 is 15 amino acids long. Trimming pared 2 bases from V and 1 base from J, leaving 11 bases between. CDR3 DNA: TGTGCCAGCAGCGTGGGGGGGGCGGGCACAGATACGCAGTATTTT. Residues: CASSVGGAGTDTQYF.

The gene calls are TRBV30 and TRBJ1-5; 7 bases align to TRBD1. The V gene's germline CDR1 is GTSNPN and CDR2 SVGIG (reference sequence). The CDR3 is made up of 15 amino acids. J gave up 1 base and V 2 bases, and 5 bases lay outside the gene matches. The CDR3 loop is CAWSPRQGSNQPQHF. The CDR3 DNA reads as TGTGCCTGGAGTCCCAGACAGGGAAGCAATCAGCCCCAGCATTTT.